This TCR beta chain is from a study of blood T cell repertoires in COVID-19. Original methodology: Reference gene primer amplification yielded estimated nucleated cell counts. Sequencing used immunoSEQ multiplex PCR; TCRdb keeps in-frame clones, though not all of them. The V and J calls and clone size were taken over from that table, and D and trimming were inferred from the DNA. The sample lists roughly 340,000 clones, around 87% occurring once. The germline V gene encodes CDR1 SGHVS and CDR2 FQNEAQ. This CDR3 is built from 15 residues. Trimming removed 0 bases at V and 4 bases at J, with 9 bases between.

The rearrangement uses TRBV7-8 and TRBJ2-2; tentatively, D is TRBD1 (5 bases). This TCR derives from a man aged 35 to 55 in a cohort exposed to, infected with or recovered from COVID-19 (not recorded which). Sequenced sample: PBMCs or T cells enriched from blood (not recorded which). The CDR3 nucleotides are TGTGCCAGCAGCTTAGCTGGGGCGGTCACCGGGGAGCTGTTTTTT. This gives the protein CASSLAGAVTGELFF.